The clone carrying this T cell receptor (beta chain) was found many times. TCR beta CDR3 regions were amplified from RNA transcripts. Carried out on the TCR CDR3, a first-round RT-PCR used the HTBI primer set. TCRdb fed the multiplex PCR reads into MiXCR, producing one record per CDR3 protein. The data contain over 250,000 distinct CDR3 sequences, 15% to 20% of them seen just once; the ten biggest clones take up around 55%. This sample stems from a study of T cells in Graves' hyperthyroidism and ophthalmopathy. Each person with ophthalmopathy scored at least 3 on the Clinical Activity Score, reached NOSPECS grade 4 or higher, and had been ill under 3 months. Diagnoses used clinical symptoms, serum thyroxine and TRAb, thyroid ultrasound and orbital computed tomography. In germline, CDR1 is MNHEY, CDR2 SVGEGT. The CDR3 is 12 amino acids. V was shortened by 5 bases and J by 10 bases, with 14 bases between the two germline ends.

This TCR was recovered from a woman aged 55-70 years with Graves' ophthalmopathy. V gene TRBV6-2 or TRBV6-3 combines with J gene TRBJ1-2, with D perhaps matching TRBD1 (5 bases). The sequencing input was blood. The CDR3 DNA reads TGTGCCAGCAGTGACCCGACAGTTGCCTACACCTTC. It codes for CASSDPTVAYTF.